The 9 T cell receptor beta chains listed next were all sequenced from one sample in a study of response to subunit inactivated influenza vaccine. Each CDR3 protein is one row after TCRdb ran MiXCR on the RT-PCR reads. Here the sample spans around 650,000 distinct CDR3 sequences, approximately 14% being singletons. The material was PBMCs from blood, obtained 11 to 12 days after vaccination. The receptors shown here come from a man aged 50-59 years who received an inactivated influenza vaccine.

The V call is TRBV7-2, the J call TRBJ2-2; tentatively, D is TRBD1 or TRBD2 (6 bases each). The germline V gene encodes CDR1 SGHTA and CDR2 FQGNSA. The V end lost 2 bases, the J end lost 6 bases, and 10 bases lay between the germline ends. This CDR3 comprises 14 residues. CDR3 sequence (DNA): TGTGCCAGCAGCTTAAGGGGGGTCCCCGGGGAGCTGTTTTTT. Translated: CASSLRGVPGELFF.

The sample holds many counts of this clonotype. The rearrangement joins TRBV6-1 to TRBJ2-1; 7 positions match TRBD1. Germline CDR1 MNHNS, CDR2 SASEGT. J lost 7 bases, V lost 4 bases, and 7 bases had no gene match. The CDR3 has 14 amino acids. In DNA form, the CDR3 reads TGTGCCAGCAGTGGCGGCAGGGGGATGAATGAGCAGTTCTTC. Protein sequence: CASSGGRGMNEQFF.

This clonotype was observed a few times. The chain combines TRBV11-2 with TRBJ2-7, with D perhaps TRBD1 (6 bases). The V end was cut by 5 bases, the J end by 2 bases, with 10 bases between. The CDR3 spans 13 residues. The germline V gene encodes CDR1 SGHAT and CDR2 FQNNGV. CDR3 region: CASSRGHAYEQYF. CDR3 DNA sequence: TGTGCCAGCAGCCGGGGACATGCCTACGAGCAGTACTTC. Full variable domain (outside the CDR3, taken from reference TRBV11-2 and TRBJ2-7): EAGVAQSPRYKIIEKRQSVAFWCNPISGHATLYWYQQILGQGPKLLIQFQNNGVVDDSQLPKDRFSAERLKGVDSTLKIQPAKLEDSAVYLCASSRGHAYEQYFGPGTRLTVT.

This clonotype was seen ten or more times. The J gene is TRBJ1-2, the V gene TRBV6-1; no clear D. The V end lost 6 bases, the J end lost 3 bases, and 17 bases lay between the germline ends. CDR1 and CDR2 from the germline V gene are MNHNS and SASEGT. The CDR3 spans 15 residues. DNA for the CDR3: TGTGCCAGCAGGCGAGAAGGAACGCGGGACTATGGCTACACCTTC. Translated: CASRREGTRDYGYTF.

CDR3 in DNA: TGCAGCGCGGACCCGGGACAGGGAGTCACAGATACGCAGTATTTT. Translation: CSADPGQGVTDTQYF. The genes are TRBV29-1 and TRBJ2-3, with 9 nucleotides matching TRBD1. This CDR3 has 15 amino acids. The V segment lost 7 bases and the J segment 2 bases; nucleotides outside the gene matches: 10. CDR1 and CDR2 (germline): SQVTM, ANQGSEA.

The gene calls are TRBV20-1 and TRBJ2-7; D uncertain. Per germline, CDR1 DFQATT and CDR2 SNEGSKA (reference sequence). The CDR3 consists of 12 residues. Trimming cost V 1 base and J 3 bases, with 7 bases left between them. The CDR3 DNA follows: TGCAGTGCTAGAGGGCCCAGCTACGAGCAGTACTTC. Residues: CSARGPSYEQYF.

This chain uses TRBV6-5 with TRBJ2-7; 9 nucleotides line up with TRBD1. From germline, CDR1 is MNHEY and CDR2 SVGAGI. The CDR3 has 18 amino acids. The V segment lost 3 bases and the J segment 2 bases; nucleotides outside the gene matches: 14. CDR3 region: CASSYRDRVWIDAYEQYF. The CDR3 bases are TGTGCCAGCAGTTATAGGGACAGGGTCTGGATTGACGCCTACGAGCAGTACTTC.

A few counts support this clonotype. The V call is TRBV20-1, the J call TRBJ1-6; tentative D call: TRBD1 (5 bases). Trimming took 3 bases from V and 8 from J, leaving 14 bases between them. The CDR3 has 14 amino acids. CDR1 is DFQATT and CDR2 is SNEGSKA in the germline V gene (reference sequence). The CDR3 spells CSARKLAGDSPLHF. CDR3 nucleotides: TGCAGTGCTAGGAAGCTGGCGGGGGATTCACCCCTCCACTTT.

This clonotype came up many times. V usage is TRBV7-9 and J usage is TRBJ2-3; 8 bases align to TRBD2. CDR1 is SEHNR, CDR2 FQNEAQ, per germline (reference sequence). The V segment lost 5 bases and the J segment 4 bases; nucleotides outside the gene matches: 11. The CDR3 runs to 16 residues. In DNA form, the CDR3 reads TGTGCCAGCAGCGTCACTCACCCCGGGGGGGCAGATACGCAGTATTTT. This encodes CASSVTHPGGADTQYF.